This T cell receptor (beta chain) originates from a study of blood T cell repertoires in COVID-19. About the study: Samples representing acute and convalescent COVID-19 were sourced from the United States, Italy and Spain. Sample material is recorded as cDNA or gDNA derived from T cells, B-cell-depleted T cells, or PBMCs.

This CDR3 has 15 amino acids. The V gene's germline CDR1 is SGHTA and CDR2 FQGNSA. V gave up 4 bases and J gave up 4 bases, with 16 bases separating them. Measured with immunoSEQ multiplex PCR; TCRdb has only the in-frame clones, and not every one. Here the sample spans 110,000 to 150,000 clones, under 90% being singletons. The rearrangement joins TRBV7-2 to TRBJ2-5; TRBD2 is a possible D gene (6 bases). Sequencing input: peripheral blood. This sequence was found in a human donor in a cohort sampled during active COVID-19. DNA of the CDR3: TGTGCCAGCAGCTATGGGACTCTACGACGAGAGACCCAGTACTTC. It translates to CASSYGTLRRETQYF.